A single sample gave rise to the 22 T cell receptor beta chains below, sequenced in a study of T-cell memory formation after mild COVID-19. Each CDR3 protein is one row after TCRdb ran MiXCR on the 5' RACE reads. The repertoire holds approximately 190,000 distinct CDR3 sequences, approximately 16% seen once, with 2.4% in the top ten. The sequenced sample consisted of PBMCs or a T cell subset sorted from them (not recorded which). These receptors all come from an adult woman who had mild COVID-19 (a few samples of this study predate the infection). Cell type and time point are not known.

A few counts support this clonotype. V is TRBV24-1 and J is TRBJ2-1; 12 bases line up with TRBD1. Germline CDR1 and CDR2: KGHDR and SFDVKD. The CDR3 has 16 amino acids. The V gene end was trimmed by 1 base and the J gene end by 8 bases; junction bases not matched to a gene: 5. The DNA for the CDR3 is TGTGCCACCAGTGATTTTATGGGACAGGGGGCTGATGAGCAGTTCTTC. Translation gives CATSDFMGQGADEQFF.

This clonotype came up a few times. CDR3 protein: CASSTHRGRRELFF. In DNA, the CDR3 is TGTGCCAGCAGCACCCACAGGGGTCGACGAGAGCTGTTTTTT. The genes are TRBV7-3 and TRBJ2-2; 7 nucleotides match TRBD1. In germline, CDR1 is SGHTA, CDR2 FQGTGA. The CDR3 runs 14 residues. The trim removed 5 bases at V and 11 bases at J, leaving 11 bases unmatched.

This clonotype was detected only a few times. The chain has TRBV24-1 and TRBJ2-7; a possible D gene is TRBD1 (6 bases). Germline CDR1 KGHDR, CDR2 SFDVKD. The CDR3 has 14 amino acids. Trimming left V 1 base short and J 5 bases short, with 11 bases between. This CDR3 is CATSDFSRGNEQYF. CDR3 sequence (DNA): TGTGCCACCAGTGATTTTAGCAGGGGTAACGAGCAGTACTTC.

At least ten counts were recorded for this clonotype. This rearrangement joins TRBV4-1 to TRBJ2-7; D tentatively reads TRBD1 or TRBD2 (6 bases each). CDR1 MGHRA and CDR2 YSYEKL come from the germline V gene. The CDR3 has 15 residues. V was trimmed by 1 base and J by 0 bases, leaving 10 bases between them. The CDR3 sequence is CASSQGGASSYEQYF. CDR3 bases: TGCGCCAGCAGCCAAGGGGGGGCCTCCTCCTACGAGCAGTACTTC.

A few counts support this clonotype. The V and J genes are TRBV20-1 and TRBJ2-5; 8 bases are a match to TRBD2. J was trimmed by 7 bases and V by 2 bases; bases with no gene match: 3. The germline V gene encodes CDR1 DFQATT and CDR2 SNEGSKA (reference sequence). The CDR3 totals 12 residues. CDR3 in amino acids: CSARPRGGTQYF. Written as DNA, the CDR3 is TGCAGTGCTAGACCCCGGGGGGGGACCCAGTACTTC.

The chain joins TRBV6-1 to TRBJ2-7; D perhaps matches TRBD1 (6 bases). The CDR3 sequence is 13 residues long. The germline V and J ends were trimmed by 4 bases and 6 bases, with 13 bases remaining between them. CDR1 is MNHNS and CDR2 is SASEGT in the germline V gene. CDR3 amino acids: CASSAQGSGEQYF. CDR3 in DNA: TGTGCCAGCAGTGCACAGGGTTCGGGCGAGCAGTACTTC.

This clonotype was detected a few times. The chain employs TRBV5-1 and TRBJ2-7; TRBD2 matches at 12 bases. V lost 1 base to trimming and J lost 1 base; unmatched junction nucleotides: 6. The CDR3 runs 17 residues. Germline V gene data show CDR1 as SGHRS and CDR2 as YFSETQ. The CDR3 protein is CASSLSTLAGGSYEQYF. In nucleotides, the CDR3 is TGCGCCAGCAGCTTGTCGACCCTAGCGGGAGGGTCCTACGAGCAGTACTTC.

This chain uses TRBV5-6 with TRBJ1-3, with D tentatively TRBD1 (6 bases). CDR1 and CDR2 from the germline V gene are SGHDT and YYEEEE. Trimming took 3 bases from V and 0 from J, leaving 13 bases between them. This CDR3 is 16 amino acids long. CDR3 sequence reads: CASSSQGSRSGNTIYF. In DNA, the CDR3 is TGTGCCAGCAGCTCACAGGGAAGCCGCTCTGGAAACACCATATATTTT.

This clonotype was counted between two and nine times. The V and J genes are TRBV6-5 and TRBJ2-7; 10 bases line up with TRBD1. The CDR3 spans 16 residues. In germline, CDR1 is MNHEY, CDR2 SVGAGI. Trimming at V came to 0 bases and at J to 4 bases, leaving 6 bases not matched to a gene. In DNA, the CDR3 is TGTGCCAGCAGTTACTCCGGGACAGGGGCAAGGTACGAGCAGTACTTC. Translated: CASSYSGTGARYEQYF.

This clonotype was seen a handful of times. The chain carries TRBV9 and TRBJ2-3; 9 nucleotides match TRBD2. This CDR3 has 16 residues. V was clipped by 6 bases and J by 2 bases; unmatched bases: 10. Germline V gene sequence: CDR1 SGDLS, CDR2 YYNGEE. In nucleotides, the CDR3 is TGTGCCAGCACTCCGCGGGCTAGCGGGGTCACAGATACGCAGTATTTT. Encoded protein: CASTPRASGVTDTQYF.

This clonotype was found once. The chain is built from TRBV7-2 and TRBJ1-2; D remains ambiguous. V lost 8 bases and J 8 bases, leaving 21 bases between the germline ends. Germline V gene data show CDR1 as SGHTA and CDR2 as FQGNSA. The CDR3 is 14 amino acids. CDR3 sequence: CASGDAAGREGYTF. The CDR3 nucleotides are TGTGCCAGCGGCGATGCGGCGGGTCGGGAAGGCTACACCTTC.

This clonotype occurred many times. The V gene is TRBV9, the J gene TRBJ1-2; D is unclear. The CDR3 runs to 12 residues. The V gene's germline CDR1 is SGDLS and CDR2 YYNGEE. The V and J ends lost 0 bases and 5 bases respectively, with 5 bases between them. This CDR3 reads CASSVDSYGYTF. In nucleotides, the CDR3 is TGTGCCAGCAGCGTAGACAGTTATGGCTACACCTTC.

This clonotype was counted ten times or more. This chain joins TRBV6-2 or TRBV6-3 and TRBJ2-1; 12 nucleotides match TRBD2. V gave up 2 bases and J gave up 2 bases; unmatched junction bases: 7. Germline assignment: CDR1 MNHEY and CDR2 SVGEGT. The CDR3 consists of 18 residues. CDR3 nucleotides: TGTGCCAGCAGTTACGACCCGACTAGCGGGAGCGCCTACAATGAGCAGTTCTTC. Encoded protein: CASSYDPTSGSAYNEQFF.

This clonotype was recorded a few times. The chain carries TRBV27 and TRBJ1-1; possible D gene TRBD1, 6 bases. Trimming took off 7 bases at V and 7 bases at J, with 22 bases between the two ends. This CDR3 comprises 15 residues. Germline V gene sequence: CDR1 MNHEY, CDR2 SMNVEV (reference sequence). The CDR3 region has the DNA TGTGCCAGCATCCGAAAGGACAGCTCCCTTATTGAAGCTTTCTTT. It specifies CASIRKDSSLIEAFF.

This clonotype was seen ten or more times. The chain uses TRBV29-1 and TRBJ2-3; maybe TRBD2 (5 bases). This CDR3 is built from 11 residues. Germline loops: CDR1 SQVTM, CDR2 ANQGSEA. V was pared by 4 bases and J by 4 bases, with 6 bases between. The DNA for the CDR3 is TGCAGCGTTGGACTACCAGATACGCAGTATTTT. It codes for CSVGLPDTQYF.

This clonotype was counted between two and nine times. The chain employs TRBV29-1 and TRBJ2-7; 12 bases are a match to TRBD2. CDR1 is SQVTM and CDR2 is ANQGSEA in the germline V gene. The V and J ends lost 5 bases and 7 bases, in that order; junction bases with no gene match: 6. The length of the CDR3 is 13 residues. Here the CDR3 reads CSVRGLAGGEQYF. The DNA of the CDR3 is TGCAGCGTTAGGGGACTAGCGGGCGGTGAGCAGTACTTC.

This clonotype has only a few counts. The chain has TRBV4-3 and TRBJ2-7; D is possibly TRBD1 (5 bases). The germline gives CDR1 LGHNA, CDR2 YSLEER. The V end was cut by 0 bases, the J end by 0 bases, with 15 bases between. The CDR3 extends over 17 amino acids. For the CDR3, the DNA is TGCGCCAGCAGCCAAGAAGGTGGACAACCCCGCTCCTACGAGCAGTACTTC. Its protein product is CASSQEGGQPRSYEQYF.

The sample holds a few counts of this clonotype. The gene calls are TRBV5-1 and TRBJ2-1; tentatively, D is TRBD2 (6 bases). Trimming took 4 bases from V and 8 from J, leaving 13 bases between them. Germline assignment: CDR1 SGHRS and CDR2 YFSETQ. CDR3 size: 13 residues. Written as DNA, the CDR3 is TGCGCCAGCAGCGGGGCGGGGAGGTATGAGCAGTTCTTC. Its protein product is CASSGAGRYEQFF. Full variable domain (missing parts from reference TRBV5-1 and TRBJ2-1): KAGVTQTPRYLIKTRGQQVTLSCSPISGHRSVSWYQQTPGQGLQFLFEYFSETQRNKGNFPGRFSGRQFSNSRSEMNVSTLELGDSALYLCASSGAGRYEQFFGPGTRLTVL.

The chain joins TRBV20-1 to TRBJ2-7; D is perhaps TRBD1 (6 bases). V was shortened by 0 bases and J by 8 bases, with 14 bases between the two germline ends. The germline V gene has CDR1 DFQATT and CDR2 SNEGSKA (reference sequence). CDR3 size: 13 residues. As DNA, the CDR3 is TGCAGTGCTAGAGATCGGACAGCCCCCAAGCAGTACTTC. This sequence encodes CSARDRTAPKQYF.

The chain uses TRBV3-1 and TRBJ2-1; the match to TRBD2 covers 14 bases. Unmatched junction bases numbered 3, after V lost 1 base and J lost 7 bases. The germline gives CDR1 LGHDT, CDR2 YNNKEL (reference sequence). The CDR3 contains 16 residues. This chain's CDR3 is CASSQVGTSGRNEQFF. The CDR3 DNA reads TGTGCCAGCAGCCAAGTGGGGACTAGCGGGAGAAATGAGCAGTTCTTC.

The V call is TRBV12-3 or TRBV12-4, the J call TRBJ2-7; 7 bases align to TRBD1. The CDR3 length is 15 residues. The V segment lost 6 bases and the J segment 0 bases; nucleotides outside the gene matches: 8. CDR3 sequence reads: CASRPTGALSYEQYF. The CDR3 DNA reads as TGTGCCAGCAGACCTACAGGGGCCCTCTCCTACGAGCAGTACTTC.

V usage is TRBV14 and J usage is TRBJ2-7; TRBD1 is a possible D gene (6 bases). Germline V CDR1 and CDR2: SGHDN, FVKESK. The CDR3 runs 14 residues. The V end lost 1 base, the J end lost 4 bases, and 11 bases lay between the germline ends. The CDR3 loop reads CASSQGGGPYEQYF. The DNA of the CDR3 is TGTGCCAGCAGCCAAGGAGGGGGACCATACGAGCAGTACTTC.